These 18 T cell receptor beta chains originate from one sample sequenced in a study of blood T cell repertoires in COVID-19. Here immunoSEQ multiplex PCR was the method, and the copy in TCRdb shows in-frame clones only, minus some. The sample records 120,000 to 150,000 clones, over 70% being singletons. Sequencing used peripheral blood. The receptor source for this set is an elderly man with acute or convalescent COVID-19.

CDR3 amino acids: CASGLAGYNEQFF. DNA for the CDR3: TGTGCCAGCGGACTAGCGGGATACAATGAGCAGTTCTTC. This chain links TRBV6-6 with TRBJ2-1; 12 bases align to TRBD2. V lost 8 bases to trimming and J lost 4 bases; unmatched junction nucleotides: 0. Germline-derived CDR1 and CDR2 are MNHNY and SVGAGI (reference sequence). The length of the CDR3 is 13 residues.

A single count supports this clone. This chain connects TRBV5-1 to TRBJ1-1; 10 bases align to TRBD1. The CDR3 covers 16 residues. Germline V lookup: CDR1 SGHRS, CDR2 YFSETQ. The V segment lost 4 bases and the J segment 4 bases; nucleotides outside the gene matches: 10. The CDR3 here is CASSREIRDRGTEAFF. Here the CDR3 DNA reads TGCGCCAGCAGCAGGGAGATAAGGGACAGGGGCACTGAAGCTTTCTTT.

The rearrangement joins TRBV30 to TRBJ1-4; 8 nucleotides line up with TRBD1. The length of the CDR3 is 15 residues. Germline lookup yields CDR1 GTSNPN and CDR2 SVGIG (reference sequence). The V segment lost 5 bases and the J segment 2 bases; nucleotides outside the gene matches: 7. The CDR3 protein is CAWGGGQVTNEKLFF. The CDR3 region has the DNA TGTGCCTGGGGTGGGGGACAGGTTACTAATGAAAAACTGTTTTTT.

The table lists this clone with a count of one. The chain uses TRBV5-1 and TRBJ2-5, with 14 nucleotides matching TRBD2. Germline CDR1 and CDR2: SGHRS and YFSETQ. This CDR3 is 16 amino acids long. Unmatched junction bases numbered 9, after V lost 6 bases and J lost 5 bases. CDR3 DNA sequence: TGCGCCAGCACCAGGACTAGCGGGAGGAAGGGGGAGACCCAGTACTTC. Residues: CASTRTSGRKGETQYF.

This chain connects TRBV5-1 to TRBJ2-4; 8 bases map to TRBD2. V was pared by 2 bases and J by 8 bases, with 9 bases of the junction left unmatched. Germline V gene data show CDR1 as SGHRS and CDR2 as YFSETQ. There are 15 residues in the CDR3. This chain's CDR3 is CASSFQAGARDIQYF. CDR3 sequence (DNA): TGCGCCAGCAGCTTCCAAGCGGGGGCGAGGGACATTCAGTACTTC.

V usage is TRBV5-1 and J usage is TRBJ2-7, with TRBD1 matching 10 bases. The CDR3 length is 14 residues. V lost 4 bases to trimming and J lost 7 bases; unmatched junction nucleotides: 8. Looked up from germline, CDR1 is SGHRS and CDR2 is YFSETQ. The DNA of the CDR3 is TGCGCCAGCAGCCTCCGACAGGGGGCAGGGGAGCAGTACTTC. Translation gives CASSLRQGAGEQYF.

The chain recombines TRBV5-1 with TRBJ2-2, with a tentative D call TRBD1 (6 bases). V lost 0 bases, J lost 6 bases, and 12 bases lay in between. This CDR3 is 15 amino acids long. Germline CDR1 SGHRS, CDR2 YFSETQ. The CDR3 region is CASSLEQGVAGELFF. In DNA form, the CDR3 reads TGCGCCAGCAGCTTGGAACAGGGAGTTGCCGGGGAGCTGTTTTTT.

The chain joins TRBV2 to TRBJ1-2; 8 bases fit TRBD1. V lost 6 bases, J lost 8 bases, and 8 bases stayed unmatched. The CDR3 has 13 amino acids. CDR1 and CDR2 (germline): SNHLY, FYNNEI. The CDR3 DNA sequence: TGTGCCAGCAGGGTAGACAGGGGAGGAGGCTACACCTTC. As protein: CASRVDRGGGYTF.

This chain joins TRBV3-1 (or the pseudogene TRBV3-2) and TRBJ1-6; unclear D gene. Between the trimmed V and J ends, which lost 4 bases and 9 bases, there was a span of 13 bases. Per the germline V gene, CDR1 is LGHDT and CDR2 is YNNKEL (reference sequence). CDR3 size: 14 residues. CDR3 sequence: CASSPGISGSPLHF. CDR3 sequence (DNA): TGTGCCAGCAGCCCCGGGATTTCGGGTTCACCCCTCCACTTT.

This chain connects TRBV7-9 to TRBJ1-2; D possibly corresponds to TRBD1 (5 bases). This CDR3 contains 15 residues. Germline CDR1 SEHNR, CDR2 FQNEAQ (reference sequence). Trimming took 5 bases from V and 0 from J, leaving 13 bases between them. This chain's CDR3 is CASSPPGLANYGYTF. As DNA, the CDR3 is TGTGCCAGCAGCCCGCCAGGGTTAGCTAACTATGGCTACACCTTC.

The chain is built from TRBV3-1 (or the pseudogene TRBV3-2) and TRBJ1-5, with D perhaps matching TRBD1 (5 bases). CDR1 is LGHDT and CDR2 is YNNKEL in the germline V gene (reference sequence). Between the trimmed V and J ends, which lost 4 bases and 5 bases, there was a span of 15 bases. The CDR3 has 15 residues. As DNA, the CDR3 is TGTGCCAGCAGCCCTCGCTTAGACAGCGATCAGCCCCAGCATTTT. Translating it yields CASSPRLDSDQPQHF.

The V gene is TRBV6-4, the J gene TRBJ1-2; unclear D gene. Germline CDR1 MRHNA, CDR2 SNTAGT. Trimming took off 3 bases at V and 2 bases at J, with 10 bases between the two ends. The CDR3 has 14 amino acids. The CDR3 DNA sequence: TGTGCCAGCAGTGAGTCGGGGAAGAACTATGGCTACACCTTC. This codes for CASSESGKNYGYTF.

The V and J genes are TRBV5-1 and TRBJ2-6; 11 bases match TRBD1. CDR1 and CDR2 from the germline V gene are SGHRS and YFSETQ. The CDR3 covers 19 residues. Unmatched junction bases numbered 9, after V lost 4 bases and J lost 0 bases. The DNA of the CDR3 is TGCGCCAGCAGCCCGAGGGACAGGGGGTCCCTCTCTGGGGCCAACGTCCTGACTTTC. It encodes CASSPRDRGSLSGANVLTF.

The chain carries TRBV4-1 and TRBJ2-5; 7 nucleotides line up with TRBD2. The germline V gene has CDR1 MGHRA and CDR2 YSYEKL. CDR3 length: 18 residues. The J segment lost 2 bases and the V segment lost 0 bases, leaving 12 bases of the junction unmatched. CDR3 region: CASSQDLGLAAIQETQYF. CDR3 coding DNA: TGCGCCAGCAGCCAAGATCTGGGCCTAGCGGCTATTCAAGAGACCCAGTACTTC.

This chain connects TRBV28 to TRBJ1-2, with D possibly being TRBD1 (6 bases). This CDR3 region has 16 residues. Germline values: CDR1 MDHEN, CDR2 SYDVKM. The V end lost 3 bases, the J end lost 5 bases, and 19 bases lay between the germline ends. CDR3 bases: TGTGCCAGCAGTTTGGCCAGGGGCCTTAATGGTTATGGCTACACCTTC. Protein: CASSLARGLNGYGYTF.

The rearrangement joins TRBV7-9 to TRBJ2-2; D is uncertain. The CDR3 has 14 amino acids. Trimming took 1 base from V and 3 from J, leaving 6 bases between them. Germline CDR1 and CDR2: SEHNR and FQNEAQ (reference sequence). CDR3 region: CASSLVLDTGELFF. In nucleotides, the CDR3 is TGTGCCAGCAGCTTAGTTCTAGACACCGGGGAGCTGTTTTTT.

As DNA, the CDR3 is TGCGCCAGCAGCTTGACGACAGGTACGCAAGAGACCCAGTACTTC. Encoded protein: CASSLTTGTQETQYF. The rearrangement joins TRBV5-1 to TRBJ2-5, with D maybe TRBD1 (6 bases). Germline lookup yields CDR1 SGHRS and CDR2 YFSETQ. V lost 1 base and J lost 2, with 12 bases in between. CDR3 length: 15 residues.

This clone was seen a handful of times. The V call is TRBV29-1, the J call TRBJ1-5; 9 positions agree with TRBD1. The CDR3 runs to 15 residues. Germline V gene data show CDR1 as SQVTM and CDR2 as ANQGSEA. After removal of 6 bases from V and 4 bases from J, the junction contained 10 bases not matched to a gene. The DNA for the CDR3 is TGCAGCGTGGTCGAAGGGACAGGGAGGAATCAGCCCCAGCATTTT. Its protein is CSVVEGTGRNQPQHF.